A single sample gave rise to the 12 T cell receptor beta chains below, sequenced in a study of T cell repertoires in cytomegalovirus infection. Using its own MiXCR run on the reads, TCRdb lists one record per CDR3 protein. In the table there are around 530,000 distinct CDR3 sequences, around 27% of which are singletons. Sequencing was done on a sample of PBMCs. These receptors were obtained from a human donor in good health (CMV status not recorded). Some clones in this sample may be carry-over from other donors' samples.

The chain uses TRBV6-5 and TRBJ2-3; D not resolved. Germline CDR1 and CDR2: MNHEY and SVGAGI. CDR3 size: 14 residues. The V end lost 1 base, the J end lost 6 bases, and 11 bases lay between the germline ends. The CDR3 DNA reads TGTGCCAGCAGTTACTTAGCAAGACCCGATACGCAGTATTTT. Its protein is CASSYLARPDTQYF.

The V gene is TRBV6-1, the J gene TRBJ1-1; D is perhaps TRBD1 (5 bases). Germline CDR1 reads MNHNS; CDR2 reads SASEGT. This CDR3 region has 13 residues. Trimming cost V 6 bases and J 6 bases, with 14 bases left between them. CDR3: CASSRGADSEAFF. DNA for the CDR3: TGTGCCAGCAGCCGAGGGGCTGATTCTGAAGCTTTCTTT.

This clonotype was seen at least ten times. The V gene is TRBV20-1, the J gene TRBJ2-7, with 8 bases lining up with TRBD2. This CDR3 has 13 residues. CDR1 and CDR2 (germline): DFQATT, SNEGSKA (reference sequence). Trimming at V came to 5 bases and at J to 3 bases, leaving 6 bases not matched to a gene. CDR3: CSAVREGRYEQYF. The CDR3 DNA is TGCAGTGCTGTTCGGGAGGGCCGCTACGAGCAGTACTTC.

Only a few counts were recorded for this clonotype. This sequence joins TRBV7-8 and TRBJ1-4; TRBD1 might be the D (5 bases). V was shortened by 6 bases and J by 12 bases, with 17 bases between the two germline ends. Germline loops: CDR1 SGHVS, CDR2 FQNEAQ. The CDR3 sequence is 13 residues long. As DNA, the CDR3 is TGTGCCAGCAGACCGGGACCCTTGAGAGAACTGTTTTTT. The encoded protein is CASRPGPLRELFF.

This clonotype was seen ten or more times. The rearrangement uses TRBV7-2 and TRBJ1-3; no definite D call. V was cut by 5 bases and J by 0 bases, with 11 bases left in between. Germline V gene data show CDR1 as SGHTA and CDR2 as FQGNSA. This CDR3 region has 15 residues. The CDR3 sequence: CASSEMKYSGNTIYF. The CDR3 DNA reads TGTGCCAGCAGCGAGATGAAGTACTCTGGAAACACCATATATTTT.

This chain joins TRBV5-6 and TRBJ2-5, with D hard to call. CDR3 size: 14 residues. CDR1 and CDR2 from the germline V gene are SGHDT and YYEEEE. The V end lost 4 bases, the J end lost 1 base, and 11 bases lay between the germline ends. The CDR3 region is CASSQRHIQETQYF. The DNA for the CDR3 is TGTGCCAGCAGCCAGCGACACATCCAAGAGACCCAGTACTTC.

This rearrangement joins TRBV10-3 to TRBJ2-7; 8 nucleotides match TRBD2. The J segment lost 2 bases and the V segment lost 6 bases, leaving 3 bases of the junction unmatched. The CDR3 totals 13 residues. In germline, CDR1 is ENHRY, CDR2 SYGVKD. The CDR3 spells CAIRPGLAYEQYF. The CDR3 nucleotides are TGTGCCATCAGGCCGGGACTAGCCTACGAGCAGTACTTC.

This clonotype was recorded a few times. This chain connects TRBV4-3 to TRBJ2-1, with TRBD2 identical over 9 bases. CDR1 and CDR2 (germline): LGHNA, YSLEER. This CDR3 region has 18 residues. Trimming took 0 bases from V and 4 from J; bases not matched to a gene: 10. This chain's CDR3 is CASSQDLGAGGWYNEQFF. The DNA of the CDR3 is TGCGCCAGCAGCCAAGATCTCGGAGCGGGAGGTTGGTACAATGAGCAGTTCTTC.

This clonotype was seen more than once but under ten times. The rearrangement links TRBV7-2 to TRBJ2-3, with 9 bases that match TRBD1. The J segment lost 3 bases and the V segment lost 5 bases, leaving 6 bases of the junction unmatched. The germline gives CDR1 SGHTA, CDR2 FQGNSA. The CDR3 has 15 residues. CDR3 in amino acids: CASSITGGETDTQYF. CDR3 DNA sequence: TGTGCCAGCAGCATAACAGGGGGCGAAACAGATACGCAGTATTTT. The complete variable domain, with remaining parts taken from reference TRBV7-2 and TRBJ2-3, reads GAGVSQSPSNKVTEKGKDVELRCDPISGHTALYWYRQSLGQGLEFLIYFQGNSAPDKSGLPSDRFSAERTGGSVSTLTIQRTQQEDSAVYLCASSITGGETDTQYFGPGTRLTVL.

This sequence joins TRBV4-1 and TRBJ2-3; 8 nucleotides agree with TRBD2. The CDR3 runs 18 residues. The J segment lost 1 base and the V segment lost 0 bases, leaving 9 bases of the junction unmatched. Per the germline V gene, CDR1 is MGHRA and CDR2 is YSYEKL. As DNA, the CDR3 is TGCGCCAGCAGCCAAGAGGGTCCAACTAGCGGACGCACAGATACGCAGTATTTT. Translating it yields CASSQEGPTSGRTDTQYF.

V gene TRBV28 combines with J gene TRBJ2-3, with D possibly matching TRBD2 (6 bases). The germline V gene encodes CDR1 MDHEN and CDR2 SYDVKM. The CDR3 spans 17 residues. V lost 10 bases, J lost 0 bases, and 23 bases lay in between. CDR3 amino acids: CATERLLAGPSTDTQYF. The CDR3 region has the DNA TGTGCCACCGAACGACTCCTGGCGGGGCCTAGCACAGATACGCAGTATTTT.

This clonotype was recorded a few times. V usage is TRBV5-4 and J usage is TRBJ2-1; TRBD2 matches 9 bases. V lost 4 bases and J lost 6; bases outside the gene matches: 8. Per germline, CDR1 SGHNT and CDR2 YYREEE (reference sequence). The CDR3 length is 15 residues. The DNA of the CDR3 is TGTGCCAGCAGCCTGGAGCGGGAGGTATCCAATGAGCAGTTCTTC. Amino acid sequence: CASSLEREVSNEQFF.